This T cell receptor (beta chain) was sequenced in a study of PD-L1 blockade in urothelial cancer. The time point was: pretreatment peripheral blood. Using immunoSEQ multiplex PCR, the repertoire was profiled, and TCRdb retains in-frame clones only, with some absent. In the table there are tens of thousands of clones, around 88% of which are singletons. Trimming shortened V by 2 bases and J by 4 bases, and 6 bases separated the two germline ends. The CDR3 has 13 residues. Germline assignment: CDR1 SGHNT and CDR2 YENEEA. This sequence was found in an older woman with urothelial cancer. The sequences come from PBMCs, collected around atezolizumab (anti-PD-L1) treatment. This sequence joins TRBV11-3 and TRBJ2-1, with no clear D. The CDR3, as DNA: TGTGCCAGCAGCTTACAAGCGTACAATGAGCAGTTCTTC. It specifies CASSLQAYNEQFF.